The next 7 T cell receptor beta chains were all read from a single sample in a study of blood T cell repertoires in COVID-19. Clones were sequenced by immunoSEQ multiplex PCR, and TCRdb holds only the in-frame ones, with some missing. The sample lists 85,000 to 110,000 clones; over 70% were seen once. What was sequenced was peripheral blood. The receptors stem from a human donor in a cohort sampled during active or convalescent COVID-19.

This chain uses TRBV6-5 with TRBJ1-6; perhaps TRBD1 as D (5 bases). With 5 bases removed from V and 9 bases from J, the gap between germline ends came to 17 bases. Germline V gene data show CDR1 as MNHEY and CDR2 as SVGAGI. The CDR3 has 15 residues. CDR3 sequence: CASSPDRGRGSPLHF. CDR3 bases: TGTGCCAGCAGTCCCGATAGAGGGAGGGGTTCACCCCTCCACTTT.

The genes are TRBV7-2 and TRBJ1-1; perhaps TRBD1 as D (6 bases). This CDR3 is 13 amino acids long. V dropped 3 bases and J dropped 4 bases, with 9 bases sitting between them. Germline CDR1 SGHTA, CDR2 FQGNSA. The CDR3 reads CASSLMGATEAFF. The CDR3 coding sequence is TGTGCCAGCAGCTTGATGGGGGCCACTGAAGCTTTCTTT.

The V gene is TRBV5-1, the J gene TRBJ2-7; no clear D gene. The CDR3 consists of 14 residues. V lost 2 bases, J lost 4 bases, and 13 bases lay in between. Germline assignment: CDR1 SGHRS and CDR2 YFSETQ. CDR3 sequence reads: CASSFDGEHYEQYF. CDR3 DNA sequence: TGCGCCAGCAGCTTTGACGGAGAACATTACGAGCAGTACTTC.

The CDR3 coding sequence is TGTGCCAGCAGCCCCGGCTGGACAGGAGATACGCAGTATTTT. The encoded protein is CASSPGWTGDTQYF. The chain has TRBV5-5 and TRBJ2-3; 7 nucleotides match TRBD1. V lost 4 bases and J lost 5; bases outside the gene matches: 7. The germline V gene has CDR1 SGHKS and CDR2 YYEKEE (reference sequence). The CDR3 totals 14 residues.

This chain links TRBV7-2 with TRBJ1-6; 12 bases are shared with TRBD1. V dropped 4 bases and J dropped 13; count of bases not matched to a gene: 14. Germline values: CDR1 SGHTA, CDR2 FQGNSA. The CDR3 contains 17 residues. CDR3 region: CASSSRRDRGLSKPLHF. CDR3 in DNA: TGTGCCAGCAGCTCAAGGCGGGACAGGGGGCTAAGTAAGCCCCTCCACTTT. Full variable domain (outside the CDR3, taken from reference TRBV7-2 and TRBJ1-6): GAGVSQSPSNKVTEKGKDVELRCDPISGHTALYWYRQSLGQGLEFLIYFQGNSAPDKSGLPSDRFSAERTGGSVSTLTIQRTQQEDSAVYLCASSSRRDRGLSKPLHFGNGTRLTVT.

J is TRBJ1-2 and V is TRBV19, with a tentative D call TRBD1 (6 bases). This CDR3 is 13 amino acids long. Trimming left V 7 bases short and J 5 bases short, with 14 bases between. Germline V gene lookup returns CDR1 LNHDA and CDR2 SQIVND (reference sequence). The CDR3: CASTYRVEYGYTF. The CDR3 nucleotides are TGTGCCAGTACTTACAGGGTGGAGTATGGCTACACCTTC.

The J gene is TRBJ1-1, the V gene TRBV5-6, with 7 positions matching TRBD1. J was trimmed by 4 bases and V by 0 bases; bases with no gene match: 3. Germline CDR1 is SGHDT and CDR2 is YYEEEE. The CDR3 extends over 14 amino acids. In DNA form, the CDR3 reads TGTGCCAGCAGCTTGGGACAGGGTTTCACTGAAGCTTTCTTT. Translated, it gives CASSLGQGFTEAFF.